The rows below give T cell receptor beta chains drawn from one sample of a study of CD8+ T cells in alopecia areata. Data came from immunoSEQ multiplex PCR; TCRdb stores just in-frame clones and leaves some out. The top ten hold over 9.5% of the sample, which has more than 150,000 clones, about half seen once. The input for sequencing was CD8+ T cells sorted from blood, taken between weeks 51 and 54, from a patient treated with tofacitinib. Receptor source: a human donor with alopecia areata. The CDR3 runs from the conserved cysteine through the conserved F or W. D genes are given only for firm matches. The listing skips clone size in some rows; elsewhere it reads once, few, many or a size class.

v_gene: TRBV20-1; j_gene: TRBJ2-1; abundance: -; d_gene: -; CDR3aa: CSATWNEQFF; CDR3nt: TGCAGTGCTACCTGGAATGAGCAGTTCTTC
v_gene: TRBV5-1; j_gene: TRBJ1-2; abundance: -; d_gene: -; CDR3aa: CASSSGRSYGYTF; CDR3nt: TGCGCCAGCAGCTCGGGCAGGTCCTATGGCTACACCTTC
v_gene: TRBV6-1; j_gene: TRBJ2-3; abundance: -; d_gene: -; CDR3aa: CASSEGWADTQYF; CDR3nt: TGTGCCAGCAGTGAAGGGTGGGCAGATACGCAGTATTTT
v_gene: TRBV7-9; j_gene: TRBJ2-7; abundance: -; d_gene: -; CDR3aa: CASSRQGPTYEQYF; CDR3nt: TGTGCCAGCAGCCGCCAGGGCCCCACCTACGAGCAGTACTTC
v_gene: TRBV13; j_gene: TRBJ2-7; abundance: -; d_gene: -; CDR3aa: CASSPARGSYEQYF; CDR3nt: TGTGCCAGCAGCCCCGCCCGGGGCTCCTACGAGCAGTACTTC
v_gene: TRBV7-6; j_gene: TRBJ2-1; abundance: -; d_gene: -; CDR3aa: CASSLDIRSYNEQFF; CDR3nt: TGTGCCAGCAGCTTAGATATTAGGTCCTACAATGAGCAGTTCTTC
v_gene: TRBV7-3; j_gene: TRBJ2-3; abundance: few; d_gene: -; CDR3aa: CASSLTGVGTQYF; CDR3nt: TGTGCCAGCAGCCTAACGGGTGTGGGTACGCAGTATTTT
v_gene: TRBV10-3; j_gene: TRBJ2-7; abundance: -; d_gene: -; CDR3aa: CAISEDTYEQYF; CDR3nt: TGTGCCATCAGTGAGGACACCTACGAGCAGTACTTC
v_gene: TRBV4-1; j_gene: TRBJ2-7; abundance: -; d_gene: -; CDR3aa: CASSQWIAEIYEQYF; CDR3nt: TGCGCCAGCAGCCAATGGATCGCCGAAATCTACGAGCAGTACTTC
v_gene: TRBV5-4; j_gene: TRBJ1-2; abundance: few; d_gene: -; CDR3aa: CASSLVPVTVSGYTF; CDR3nt: TGTGCCAGCAGCTTGGTTCCCGTCACCGTAAGTGGCTACACCTTC
v_gene: TRBV11-2; j_gene: TRBJ1-1; abundance: many; d_gene: -; CDR3aa: CASSSEWGPEAFF; CDR3nt: TGTGCCAGCAGCTCGGAGTGGGGGCCTGAAGCTTTCTTT
v_gene: TRBV10-3; j_gene: TRBJ2-5; abundance: few; d_gene: TRBD2; CDR3aa: CAIGTSGGQETQYF; CDR3nt: TGTGCCATCGGGACTAGCGGGGGCCAAGAGACCCAGTACTTC
v_gene: TRBV5-6; j_gene: TRBJ2-7; abundance: -; d_gene: TRBD1; CDR3aa: CASSLAGQGSYEQYF; CDR3nt: TGTGCCAGCAGCTTGGCCGGACAGGGGTCCTACGAGCAGTACTTC
v_gene: TRBV7-9; j_gene: TRBJ2-7; abundance: -; d_gene: TRBD1; CDR3aa: CASSPWTGGNYEQYF; CDR3nt: TGTGCCAGCAGCCCGTGGACAGGGGGAAACTACGAGCAGTACTTC
v_gene: TRBV19; j_gene: TRBJ1-2; abundance: -; d_gene: TRBD1; CDR3aa: CASSRGQGYGYTF; CDR3nt: TGTGCCAGTAGTCGCGGACAGGGATATGGCTACACCTTC
v_gene: TRBV19; j_gene: TRBJ2-2; abundance: -; d_gene: -; CDR3aa: CASREGNTGELFF; CDR3nt: TGTGCCAGTAGGGAGGGAAACACCGGGGAGCTGTTTTTT
v_gene: TRBV4-1; j_gene: TRBJ1-1; abundance: few; d_gene: -; CDR3aa: CASSQGFLGTEAFF; CDR3nt: TGCGCCAGCAGCCAGGGGTTTTTGGGCACTGAAGCTTTCTTT
v_gene: TRBV19; j_gene: TRBJ2-2; abundance: few; d_gene: -; CDR3aa: CASSIDRSGTRNTGELFF; CDR3nt: TGTGCCAGTAGTATAGATCGTAGTGGGACACGGAACACCGGGGAGCTGTTTTTT
v_gene: TRBV5-1; j_gene: TRBJ2-7; abundance: few; d_gene: -; CDR3aa: CASSSGPRSSYEQYF; CDR3nt: TGCGCCAGCAGCTCGGGACCGAGAAGCTCCTACGAGCAGTACTTC
v_gene: TRBV20-1; j_gene: TRBJ1-4; abundance: -; d_gene: -; CDR3aa: CSVPGEKLFF; CDR3nt: TGCAGTGTCCCGGGGGAAAAACTGTTTTTT
v_gene: TRBV6-1; j_gene: TRBJ2-2; abundance: many; d_gene: TRBD1; CDR3aa: CASRGQGDTGELFF; CDR3nt: TGTGCCAGCAGAGGACAGGGAGACACCGGGGAGCTGTTTTTT
v_gene: TRBV6-1; j_gene: TRBJ1-2; abundance: -; d_gene: TRBD1; CDR3aa: CASSRQGTNYGYTF; CDR3nt: TGTGCCAGCAGCCGACAGGGTACTAACTATGGCTACACCTTC
v_gene: TRBV7-8; j_gene: TRBJ1-5; abundance: -; d_gene: -; CDR3aa: CASSLQGLGQPQHF; CDR3nt: TGTGCCAGCAGCTTACAGGGTCTAGGGCAGCCCCAGCATTTT
v_gene: TRBV7-9; j_gene: TRBJ2-5; abundance: -; d_gene: -; CDR3aa: CASSARDKQETQYF; CDR3nt: TGTGCCAGCAGCGCACGGGACAAACAAGAGACCCAGTACTTC
v_gene: TRBV19; j_gene: TRBJ2-7; abundance: few; d_gene: TRBD1; CDR3aa: CASSDLGQNFLF; CDR3nt: TGTGCCAGTAGTGACCTGGGACAGAATTTCCTCTTC
v_gene: TRBV9; j_gene: TRBJ1-1; abundance: many; d_gene: -; CDR3aa: CASSTEDAWDTEAFF; CDR3nt: TGTGCCAGCAGCACCGAGGACGCCTGGGACACTGAAGCTTTCTTT
v_gene: TRBV9; j_gene: TRBJ2-3; abundance: -; d_gene: -; CDR3aa: CASSVGTPDTQYF; CDR3nt: TGTGCCAGCAGCGTAGGGACTCCAGATACGCAGTATTTT
v_gene: TRBV27; j_gene: TRBJ2-1; abundance: -; d_gene: TRBD2; CDR3aa: CASSFWRGGLNEQFF; CDR3nt: TGTGCCAGCAGTTTTTGGCGGGGGGGCCTCAATGAGCAGTTCTTC
v_gene: TRBV15; j_gene: TRBJ2-3; abundance: -; d_gene: TRBD2; CDR3aa: CATSRELPGLDGTQYF; CDR3nt: TGTGCCACCAGCAGAGAACTTCCGGGACTAGACGGTACGCAGTATTTT
v_gene: TRBV4-2; j_gene: TRBJ1-4; abundance: -; d_gene: -; CDR3aa: CASSQDPWQGGEKLFF; CDR3nt: TGTGCCAGCAGCCAAGATCCCTGGCAGGGAGGGGAAAAACTGTTTTTT
v_gene: TRBV30; j_gene: TRBJ2-7; abundance: few; d_gene: -; CDR3aa: CAWSVLGASYEQYF; CDR3nt: TGTGCCTGGAGTGTACTGGGGGCATCCTACGAGCAGTACTTC
v_gene: TRBV9; j_gene: TRBJ1-1; abundance: few; d_gene: -; CDR3aa: CASSVGMNTEAFF; CDR3nt: TGTGCCAGCAGCGTAGGAATGAACACTGAAGCTTTCTTT
v_gene: TRBV6-5; j_gene: TRBJ1-2; abundance: -; d_gene: -; CDR3aa: CASSYSLAGGYTF; CDR3nt: TGTGCCAGCAGTTACTCCCTCGCAGGCGGCTACACCTTC
v_gene: TRBV13; j_gene: TRBJ2-1; abundance: few; d_gene: -; CDR3aa: CASSPWAGSYNEQFF; CDR3nt: TGTGCCAGCAGCCCGTGGGCTGGGTCCTACAATGAGCAGTTCTTC
v_gene: TRBV2; j_gene: TRBJ2-2; abundance: -; d_gene: -; CDR3aa: CASSPEGGLNTGELFF; CDR3nt: TGTGCCAGCAGCCCAGAGGGGGGCTTGAACACCGGGGAGCTGTTTTTT
v_gene: TRBV6-6; j_gene: TRBJ1-5; abundance: few; d_gene: -; CDR3aa: CASSYGGSNQPQHF; CDR3nt: TGTGCCAGCAGTTACGGGGGTAGCAATCAGCCCCAGCATTTT
v_gene: TRBV7-2; j_gene: TRBJ1-5; abundance: few; d_gene: TRBD1; CDR3aa: CASSSTGLQPQHF; CDR3nt: TGTGCCAGCAGCTCGACAGGGCTTCAGCCCCAGCATTTT
v_gene: TRBV13; j_gene: TRBJ1-2; abundance: -; d_gene: TRBD1; CDR3aa: CASSVTGALYGYTF; CDR3nt: TGTGCCAGCAGCGTGACAGGGGCCCTCTATGGCTACACCTTC
v_gene: TRBV7-2; j_gene: TRBJ2-5; abundance: -; d_gene: TRBD1; CDR3aa: CASSLVGTGMETQYF; CDR3nt: TGTGCCAGCAGCTTAGTTGGGACAGGGATGGAGACCCAGTACTTC
v_gene: TRBV27; j_gene: TRBJ2-1; abundance: few; d_gene: -; CDR3aa: CASSRGVGEQFF; CDR3nt: TGTGCCAGCAGTCGAGGGGTCGGGGAGCAGTTCTTC
v_gene: TRBV7-9; j_gene: TRBJ1-6; abundance: -; d_gene: -; CDR3aa: CASSPGDSPLHF; CDR3nt: TGTGCCAGCAGCCCGGGGGATTCACCCCTCCACTTT
v_gene: TRBV9; j_gene: TRBJ2-3; abundance: -; d_gene: -; CDR3aa: CASSGSSDTQYF; CDR3nt: TGTGCCAGCAGCGGATCGTCAGATACGCAGTATTTT
v_gene: TRBV6-1; j_gene: TRBJ2-1; abundance: few; d_gene: TRBD1; CDR3aa: CASRAGTGEFF; CDR3nt: TGTGCCAGCAGGGCCGGGACAGGGGAGTTCTTC
v_gene: TRBV27; j_gene: TRBJ2-5; abundance: -; d_gene: -; CDR3aa: CASVSEGWGTQYF; CDR3nt: TGTGCCAGCGTATCCGAGGGCTGGGGGACCCAGTACTTC